The 14 T cell receptor beta chains below were found in one sample sequenced in a study of neoadjuvant anti-PD-1 for oral cavity cancer. The table came from immunoSEQ multiplex PCR; TCRdb's copy has only in-frame clones and leaves some out. The sample includes about 20,000 clones, around three quarters seen only once; the top ten take more than 2.5%. This sample comprised PBMCs, obtained before nivolumab (anti-PD-1) treatment. Every receptor here comes from a person between 40 and 85 years old with oral cavity squamous cell carcinoma.

This clone was recorded a few times. The chain recombines TRBV7-3 with TRBJ2-3; possibly TRBD2 for D (6 bases). With 0 bases removed from V and 3 bases from J, the gap between germline ends came to 10 bases. This CDR3 is built from 15 residues. The germline V gene has CDR1 SGHTA and CDR2 FQGTGA. CDR3: CASSLTGGPTDTQYF. CDR3 sequence (DNA): TGTGCCAGCAGCTTAACGGGGGGTCCAACAGATACGCAGTATTTT.

V gene TRBV19 combines with J gene TRBJ1-5; D unresolved. Trimming left V 7 bases short and J 9 bases short, with 16 bases between. This CDR3 has 13 amino acids. The germline V gene encodes CDR1 LNHDA and CDR2 SQIVND (reference sequence). DNA for the CDR3: TGTGCCAGTATGGACGCCCTCGGGTGGCCCCAGCATTTT. This translates into CASMDALGWPQHF. The entire variable domain, with the rest obtained from reference TRBV19 and TRBJ1-5, is as follows: DGGITQSPKYLFRKEGQNVTLSCEQNLNHDAMYWYRQDPGQGLRLIYYSQIVNDFQKGDIAEGYSVSREKKESFPLTVTSAQKNPTAFYLCASMDALGWPQHFGDGTRLSIL.

This chain joins TRBV10-3 and TRBJ2-3; 7 nucleotides line up with TRBD2. Trimming at V came to 4 bases and at J to 2 bases, leaving 12 bases not matched to a gene. The CDR3 has 17 amino acids. CDR1 and CDR2 (germline): ENHRY, SYGVKD. This chain's CDR3 is CAISGGGPGRTTDTQYF. The DNA for the CDR3 is TGTGCCATCAGTGGGGGGGGACCGGGACGTACCACAGATACGCAGTATTTT.

The rearrangement joins TRBV7-9 to TRBJ1-2; D call uncertain. The CDR3 is 18 amino acids. Germline values: CDR1 SEHNR, CDR2 FQNEAQ (reference sequence). V gave up 2 bases and J gave up 6 bases, with 25 bases separating them. As DNA, the CDR3 is TGTGCCAGCAGCTTATTTGGTGGACCCGAGATATTGGAGGATGGCTACACCTTC. Residues: CASSLFGGPEILEDGYTF.

The rearrangement links TRBV6-1 to TRBJ2-1, with TRBD1 identical over 8 bases. The CDR3 spans 18 residues. V lost 0 bases, J lost 5 bases, and 12 bases stayed unmatched. CDR1 and CDR2 (germline): MNHNS, SASEGT. This CDR3 is CASSEARGGTGGNNEQFF. CDR3 sequence (DNA): TGTGCCAGCAGTGAAGCGCGAGGAGGGACAGGCGGTAACAATGAGCAGTTCTTC.

This clone came up a few times. The chain uses TRBV7-2 and TRBJ1-5; TRBD1 aligns across 9 bases. V lost 5 bases to trimming and J lost 4 bases; unmatched junction nucleotides: 6. The CDR3 is 15 amino acids. Per germline, CDR1 SGHTA and CDR2 FQGNSA. The CDR3: CASSLGTGLNQPQHF. For the CDR3, the DNA is TGTGCCAGCAGCCTAGGGACAGGGCTTAATCAGCCCCAGCATTTT.

This clone was recorded once. The chain carries TRBV5-1 and TRBJ2-5; the D gene is possibly TRBD1 (6 bases). Germline-derived CDR1 and CDR2 are SGHRS and YFSETQ. V lost 5 bases and J 2 bases, leaving 25 bases between the germline ends. The CDR3 extends over 18 amino acids. CDR3 loop: CASSYQRSQGLVQETQYF. CDR3 in DNA: TGCGCCAGCAGTTACCAAAGGTCCCAGGGGCTTGTTCAAGAGACCCAGTACTTC.

The chain uses TRBV5-6 and TRBJ2-3, with 9 bases that match TRBD1. The CDR3 has 16 residues. Trimming removed 2 bases from V and 2 bases from J; junction bases left unmatched: 6. Germline assignment: CDR1 SGHDT and CDR2 YYEEEE. Here the CDR3 reads CASSFIDRGDTDTQYF. The CDR3, as DNA: TGTGCCAGCAGCTTCATAGACAGGGGGGACACAGATACGCAGTATTTT.

V and J are TRBV6-5 and TRBJ2-7; TRBD2 aligns across 11 bases. The CDR3 runs 15 residues. The germline CDR1 and CDR2 sequences are MNHEY and SVGAGI. The V gene end was trimmed by 1 base and the J gene end by 5 bases; junction bases not matched to a gene: 4. This CDR3 reads CASSYLAGGPHEQYF. The DNA for the CDR3 is TGTGCCAGCAGTTACTTAGCGGGAGGGCCCCACGAGCAGTACTTC.

This chain joins TRBV7-9 and TRBJ2-5; 10 bases align to TRBD2. The ends lost 1 base at V and 4 bases at J; junction bases unmatched: 0. The CDR3 is 14 residues long. Germline V gene sequence: CDR1 SEHNR, CDR2 FQNEAQ (reference sequence). The CDR3 DNA is TGTGCCAGCAGCTTAGGGACTAGCGGAGAGACCCAGTACTTC. Protein: CASSLGTSGETQYF.

The chain has TRBV10-3 and TRBJ2-7; 10 nucleotides agree with TRBD1. CDR1 is ENHRY and CDR2 is SYGVKD in the germline V gene. The CDR3 contains 14 residues. J was trimmed by 4 bases and V by 3 bases; bases with no gene match: 3. Here the CDR3 reads CAISEGTGAYEQYF. The CDR3 nucleotides read TGTGCCATCAGTGAAGGGACAGGGGCTTACGAGCAGTACTTC.

CDR3 in amino acids: CASSALTGTANTEAFF. DNA for the CDR3: TGTGCCAGCAGTGCGCTTACCGGGACAGCGAACACTGAAGCTTTCTTT. The rearrangement joins TRBV6-1 to TRBJ1-1; TRBD1 matches 7 bases. The CDR3 is 16 amino acids. Germline-derived CDR1 and CDR2 are MNHNS and SASEGT. V was pared by 4 bases and J by 1 base, with 9 bases of the junction left unmatched.

The CDR3 spells CASSYAGGPFTGELFF. The DNA of the CDR3 is TGTGCCAGCAGTTACGCGGGAGGGCCGTTCACCGGGGAGCTGTTTTTT. The chain employs TRBV6-6 and TRBJ2-2, with 9 bases identical to TRBD2. The CDR3 extends over 16 amino acids. Germline V CDR1 and CDR2: MNHNY, SVGAGI (reference sequence). After removal of 2 bases from V and 4 bases from J, the junction contained 5 bases not matched to a gene.

The V call is TRBV7-2, the J call TRBJ2-1; tentative D call: TRBD2 (6 bases). Germline CDR1 and CDR2: SGHTA and FQGNSA. The CDR3 length is 15 residues. V was shortened by 6 bases and J by 5 bases, with 17 bases between the two germline ends. The CDR3: CASSQRTLANNEQFF. The DNA of the CDR3 is TGTGCCAGCAGTCAAAGAACACTAGCCAACAATGAGCAGTTCTTC.